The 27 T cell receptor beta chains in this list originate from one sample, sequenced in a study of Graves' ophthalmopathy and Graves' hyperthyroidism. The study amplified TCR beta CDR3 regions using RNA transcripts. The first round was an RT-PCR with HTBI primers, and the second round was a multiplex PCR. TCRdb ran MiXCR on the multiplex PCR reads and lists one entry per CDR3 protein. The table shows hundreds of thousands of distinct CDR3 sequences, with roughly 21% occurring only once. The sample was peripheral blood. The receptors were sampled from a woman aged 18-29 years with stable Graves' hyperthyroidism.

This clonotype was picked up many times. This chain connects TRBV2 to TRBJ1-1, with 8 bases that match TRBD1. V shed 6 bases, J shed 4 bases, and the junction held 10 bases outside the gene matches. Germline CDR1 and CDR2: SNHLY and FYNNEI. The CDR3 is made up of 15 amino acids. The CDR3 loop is CASRQPLDRGTEAFF. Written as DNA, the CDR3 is TGTGCCAGCAGGCAACCCCTTGACAGGGGCACTGAAGCTTTCTTT. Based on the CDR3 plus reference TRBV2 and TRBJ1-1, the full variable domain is EPEVTQTPSHQVTQMGQEVILRCVPISNHLYFYWYRQILGQKVEFLVSFYNNEISEKSEIFDDQFSVERPDGSNFTLKIRSTKLEDSAMYFCASRQPLDRGTEAFFGQGTRLTVV.

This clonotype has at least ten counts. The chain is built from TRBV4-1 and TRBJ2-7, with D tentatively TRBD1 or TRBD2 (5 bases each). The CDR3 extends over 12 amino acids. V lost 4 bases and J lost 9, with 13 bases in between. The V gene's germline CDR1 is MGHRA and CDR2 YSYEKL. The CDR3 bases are TGCGCCAGCAGCCGGGGACGGGACGGGCAGTACTTC. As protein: CASSRGRDGQYF.

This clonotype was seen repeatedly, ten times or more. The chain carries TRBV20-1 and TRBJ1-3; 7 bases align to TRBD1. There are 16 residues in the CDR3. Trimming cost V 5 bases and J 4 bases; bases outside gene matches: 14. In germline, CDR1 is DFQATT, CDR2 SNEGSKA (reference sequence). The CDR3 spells CSASETGVNSGNTIYF. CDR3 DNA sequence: TGCAGTGCTTCAGAAACAGGGGTTAATTCCGGAAACACCATATATTTT.

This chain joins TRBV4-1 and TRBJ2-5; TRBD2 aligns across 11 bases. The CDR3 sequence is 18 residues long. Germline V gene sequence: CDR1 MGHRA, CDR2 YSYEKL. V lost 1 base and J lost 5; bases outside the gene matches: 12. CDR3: CASSQVLGTSGSGETQYF. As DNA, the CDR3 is TGCGCCAGCAGCCAAGTCCTTGGGACTAGCGGCTCCGGGGAGACCCAGTACTTC.

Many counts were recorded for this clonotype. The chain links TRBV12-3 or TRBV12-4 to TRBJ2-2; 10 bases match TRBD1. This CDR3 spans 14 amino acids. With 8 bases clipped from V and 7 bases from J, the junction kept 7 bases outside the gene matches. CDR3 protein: CASRDRGFDGELFF. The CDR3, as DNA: TGTGCCAGCCGGGACAGGGGATTTGACGGGGAGCTGTTTTTT.

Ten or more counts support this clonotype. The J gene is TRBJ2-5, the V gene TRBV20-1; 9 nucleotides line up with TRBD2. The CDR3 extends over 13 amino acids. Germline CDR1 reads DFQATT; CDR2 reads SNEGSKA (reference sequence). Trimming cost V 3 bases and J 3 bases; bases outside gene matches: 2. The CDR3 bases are TGCAGTGCTAGTATAGCGGGAGAAGAGACCCAGTACTTC. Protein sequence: CSASIAGEETQYF.

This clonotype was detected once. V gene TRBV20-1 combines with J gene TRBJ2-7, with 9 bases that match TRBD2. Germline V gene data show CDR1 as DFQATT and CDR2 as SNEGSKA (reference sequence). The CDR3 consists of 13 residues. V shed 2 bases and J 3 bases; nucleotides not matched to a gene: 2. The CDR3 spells CSARHSGSYEQYF. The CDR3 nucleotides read TGCAGTGCTAGACATAGCGGGAGCTACGAGCAGTACTTC.

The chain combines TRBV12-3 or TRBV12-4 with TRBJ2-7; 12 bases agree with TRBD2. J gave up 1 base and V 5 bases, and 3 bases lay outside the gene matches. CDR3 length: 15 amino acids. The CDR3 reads CASSVGLAGSYEQYF. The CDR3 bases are TGTGCCAGCAGTGTTGGACTAGCGGGATCCTACGAGCAGTACTTC.

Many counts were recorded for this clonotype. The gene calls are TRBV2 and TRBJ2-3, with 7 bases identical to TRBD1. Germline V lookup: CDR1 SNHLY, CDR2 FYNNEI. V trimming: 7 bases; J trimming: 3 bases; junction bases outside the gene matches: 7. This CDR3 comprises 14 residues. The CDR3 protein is CASNRGVRTDTQYF. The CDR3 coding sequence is TGTGCCAGCAACAGGGGAGTGAGAACAGATACGCAGTATTTT.

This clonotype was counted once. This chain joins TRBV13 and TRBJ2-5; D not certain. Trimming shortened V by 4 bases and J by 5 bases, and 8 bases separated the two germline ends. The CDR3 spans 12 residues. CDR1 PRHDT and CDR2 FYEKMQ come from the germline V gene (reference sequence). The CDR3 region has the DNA TGTGCCAGCAGCTCCTTAAGGGAGACCCAGTACTTC. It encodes CASSSLRETQYF.

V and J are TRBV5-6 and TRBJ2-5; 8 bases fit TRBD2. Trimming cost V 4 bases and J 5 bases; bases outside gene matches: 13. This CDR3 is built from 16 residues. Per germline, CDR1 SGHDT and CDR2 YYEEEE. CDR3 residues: CASSNREGPRGETQYF. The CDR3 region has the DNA TGTGCCAGCAGCAATCGGGAGGGCCCTCGGGGGGAGACCCAGTACTTC.

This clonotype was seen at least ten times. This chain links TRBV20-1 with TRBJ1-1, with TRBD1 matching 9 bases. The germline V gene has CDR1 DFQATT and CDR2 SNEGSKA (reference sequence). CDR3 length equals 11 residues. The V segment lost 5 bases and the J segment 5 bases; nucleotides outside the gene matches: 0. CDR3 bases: TGCAGTGCTGGACAGGGGACTGAAGCTTTCTTT. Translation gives CSAGQGTEAFF.

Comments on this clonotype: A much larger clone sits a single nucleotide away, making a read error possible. The CDR3, as DNA: TGTGCCAGCAGTACCCAAGGGACAGGGAGCCTAAGCAATCAGCCCCAGCATTTT. It translates to CASSTQGTGSLSNQPQHF. This chain links TRBV12-3 or TRBV12-4 with TRBJ1-5; 9 positions agree with TRBD1. V trimming: 5 bases; J trimming: 1 base; junction bases outside the gene matches: 12. This CDR3 is built from 18 residues.

The CDR3 loop reads CASSLGGNNSPLHF. In nucleotides, the CDR3 is TGTGCCAGCAGTTTGGGGGGGAATAATTCACCCCTCCACTTT. The chain has TRBV28 and TRBJ1-6; perhaps TRBD1 as D (5 bases). Trimming pared 3 bases from V and 5 bases from J, leaving 8 bases between. The CDR3 is made up of 14 amino acids. Germline-derived CDR1 and CDR2 are MDHEN and SYDVKM.

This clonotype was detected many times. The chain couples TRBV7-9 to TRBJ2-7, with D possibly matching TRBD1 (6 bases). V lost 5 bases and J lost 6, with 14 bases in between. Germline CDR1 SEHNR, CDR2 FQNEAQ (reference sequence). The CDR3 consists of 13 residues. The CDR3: CASSQMTGSEQYF. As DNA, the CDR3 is TGTGCCAGCAGCCAAATGACAGGCTCCGAGCAGTACTTC.

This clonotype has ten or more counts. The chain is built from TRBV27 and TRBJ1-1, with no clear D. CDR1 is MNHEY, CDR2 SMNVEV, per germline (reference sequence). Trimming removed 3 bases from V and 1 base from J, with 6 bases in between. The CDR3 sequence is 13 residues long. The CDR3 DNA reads TGTGCCAGCAGTTTGAGAGAGAACACTGAAGCTTTCTTT. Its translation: CASSLRENTEAFF.

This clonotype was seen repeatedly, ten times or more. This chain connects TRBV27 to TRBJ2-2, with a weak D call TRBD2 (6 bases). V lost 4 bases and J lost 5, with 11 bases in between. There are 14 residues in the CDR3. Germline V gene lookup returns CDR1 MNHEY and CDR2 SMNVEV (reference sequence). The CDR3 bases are TGTGCCAGCAGTTGGGGGGTACCGACCGGGGAGCTGTTTTTT. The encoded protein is CASSWGVPTGELFF.

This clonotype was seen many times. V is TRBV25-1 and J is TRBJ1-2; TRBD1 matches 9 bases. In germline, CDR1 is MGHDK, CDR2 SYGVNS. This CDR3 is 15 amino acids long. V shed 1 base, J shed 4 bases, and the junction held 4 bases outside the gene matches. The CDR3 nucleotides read TGTGCCAGCAGTGAATGGGACAGGGACATCTATGGCTACACCTTC. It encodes CASSEWDRDIYGYTF.

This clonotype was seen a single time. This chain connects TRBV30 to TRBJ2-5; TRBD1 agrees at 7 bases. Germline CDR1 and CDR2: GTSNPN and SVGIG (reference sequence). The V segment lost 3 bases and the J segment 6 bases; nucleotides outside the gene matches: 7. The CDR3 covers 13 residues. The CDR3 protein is CAWRRQGAQTQYF. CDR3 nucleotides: TGTGCCTGGAGACGACAGGGCGCCCAGACCCAGTACTTC.

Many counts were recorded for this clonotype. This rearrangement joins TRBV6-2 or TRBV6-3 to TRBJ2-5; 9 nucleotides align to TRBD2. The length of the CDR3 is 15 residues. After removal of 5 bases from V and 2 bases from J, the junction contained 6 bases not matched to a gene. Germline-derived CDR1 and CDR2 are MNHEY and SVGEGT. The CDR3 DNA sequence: TGTGCCAGCAGTAGATTTCTAGCGGGACAAGAGACCCAGTACTTC. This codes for CASSRFLAGQETQYF.

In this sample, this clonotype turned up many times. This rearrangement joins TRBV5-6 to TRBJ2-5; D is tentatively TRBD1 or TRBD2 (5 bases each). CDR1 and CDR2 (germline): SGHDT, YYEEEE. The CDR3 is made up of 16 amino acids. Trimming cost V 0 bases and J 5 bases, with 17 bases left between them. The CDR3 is CASSLAVGPGQETQYF. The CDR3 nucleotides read TGTGCCAGCAGCTTGGCGGTTGGTCCGGGGCAGGAGACCCAGTACTTC.

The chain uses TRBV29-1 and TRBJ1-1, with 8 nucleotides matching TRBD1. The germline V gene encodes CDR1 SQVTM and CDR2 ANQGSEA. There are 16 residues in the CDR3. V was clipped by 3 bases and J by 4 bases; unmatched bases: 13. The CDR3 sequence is CSVERWGRQGLTEAFF. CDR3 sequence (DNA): TGCAGCGTTGAGCGGTGGGGGAGACAGGGGCTCACTGAAGCTTTCTTT.

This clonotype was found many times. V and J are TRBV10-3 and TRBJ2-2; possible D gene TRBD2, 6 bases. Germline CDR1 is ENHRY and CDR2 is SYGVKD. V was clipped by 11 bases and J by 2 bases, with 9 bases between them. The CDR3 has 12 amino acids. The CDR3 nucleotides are TGTGCCGCGGGGCCCAACACCGGGGAGCTGTTTTTT. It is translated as CAAGPNTGELFF.

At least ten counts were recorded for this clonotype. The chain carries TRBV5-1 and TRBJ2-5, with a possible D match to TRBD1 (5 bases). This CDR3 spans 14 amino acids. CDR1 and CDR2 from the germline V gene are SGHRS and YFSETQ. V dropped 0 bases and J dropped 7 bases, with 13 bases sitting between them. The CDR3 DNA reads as TGCGCCAGCAGCTTGGAGACAGCAAAGGGGACCCAGTACTTC. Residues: CASSLETAKGTQYF.

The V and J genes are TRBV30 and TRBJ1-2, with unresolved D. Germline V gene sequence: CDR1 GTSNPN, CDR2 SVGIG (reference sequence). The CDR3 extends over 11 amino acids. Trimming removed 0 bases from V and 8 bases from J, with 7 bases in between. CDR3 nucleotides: TGTGCCTGGAGTGTACGGGTGGGCTACACCTTC. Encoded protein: CAWSVRVGYTF.

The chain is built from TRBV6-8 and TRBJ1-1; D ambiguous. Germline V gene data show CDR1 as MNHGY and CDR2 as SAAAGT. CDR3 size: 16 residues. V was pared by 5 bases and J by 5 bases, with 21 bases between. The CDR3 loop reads CASSPPWEPSKTEAFF. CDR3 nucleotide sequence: TGTGCCAGCAGTCCTCCTTGGGAGCCAAGTAAGACTGAAGCTTTCTTT.

CDR3 sequence reads: CASTFRGQETQYF. The DNA of the CDR3 is TGTGCCAGTACCTTTAGGGGCCAAGAGACCCAGTACTTC. This chain joins TRBV7-2 and TRBJ2-5, with D possibly TRBD1 on 5 matching bases. CDR1 is SGHTA, CDR2 FQGNSA, per germline. The CDR3 covers 13 residues. V lost 9 bases and J lost 1, with 12 bases in between.